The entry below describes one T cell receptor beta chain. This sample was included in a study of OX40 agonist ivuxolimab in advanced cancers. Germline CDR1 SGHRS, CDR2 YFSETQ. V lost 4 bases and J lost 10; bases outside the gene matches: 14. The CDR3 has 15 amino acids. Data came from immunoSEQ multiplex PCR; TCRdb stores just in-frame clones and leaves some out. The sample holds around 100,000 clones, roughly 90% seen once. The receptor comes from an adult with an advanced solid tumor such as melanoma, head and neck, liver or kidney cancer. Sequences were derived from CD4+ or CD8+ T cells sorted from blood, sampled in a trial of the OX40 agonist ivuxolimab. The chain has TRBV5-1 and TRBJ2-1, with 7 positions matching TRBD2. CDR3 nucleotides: TGCGCCAGCAGCCCGGGGGGTAGCGGACTTATAGAGCAGTTCTTC. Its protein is CASSPGGSGLIEQFF. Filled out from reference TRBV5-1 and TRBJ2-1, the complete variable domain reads KAGVTQTPRYLIKTRGQQVTLSCSPISGHRSVSWYQQTPGQGLQFLFEYFSETQRNKGNFPGRFSGRQFSNSRSEMNVSTLELGDSALYLCASSPGGSGLIEQFFGPGTRLTVL.